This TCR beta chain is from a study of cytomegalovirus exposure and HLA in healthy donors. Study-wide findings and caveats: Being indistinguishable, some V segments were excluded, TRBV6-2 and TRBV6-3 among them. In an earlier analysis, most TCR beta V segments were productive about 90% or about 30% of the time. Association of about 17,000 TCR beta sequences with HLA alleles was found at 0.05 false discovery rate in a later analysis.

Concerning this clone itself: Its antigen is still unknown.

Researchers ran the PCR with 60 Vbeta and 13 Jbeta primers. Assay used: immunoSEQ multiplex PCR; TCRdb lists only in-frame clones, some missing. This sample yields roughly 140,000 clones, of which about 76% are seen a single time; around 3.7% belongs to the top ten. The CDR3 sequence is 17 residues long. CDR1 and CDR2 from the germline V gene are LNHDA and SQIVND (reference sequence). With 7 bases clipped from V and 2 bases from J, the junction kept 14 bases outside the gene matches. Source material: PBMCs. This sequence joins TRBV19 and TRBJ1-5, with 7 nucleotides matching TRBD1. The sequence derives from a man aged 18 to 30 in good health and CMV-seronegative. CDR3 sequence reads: CASTIPGQLRGNQPQHF. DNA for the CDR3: TGTGCCAGTACCATACCGGGACAGTTAAGGGGCAATCAGCCCCAGCATTTT.